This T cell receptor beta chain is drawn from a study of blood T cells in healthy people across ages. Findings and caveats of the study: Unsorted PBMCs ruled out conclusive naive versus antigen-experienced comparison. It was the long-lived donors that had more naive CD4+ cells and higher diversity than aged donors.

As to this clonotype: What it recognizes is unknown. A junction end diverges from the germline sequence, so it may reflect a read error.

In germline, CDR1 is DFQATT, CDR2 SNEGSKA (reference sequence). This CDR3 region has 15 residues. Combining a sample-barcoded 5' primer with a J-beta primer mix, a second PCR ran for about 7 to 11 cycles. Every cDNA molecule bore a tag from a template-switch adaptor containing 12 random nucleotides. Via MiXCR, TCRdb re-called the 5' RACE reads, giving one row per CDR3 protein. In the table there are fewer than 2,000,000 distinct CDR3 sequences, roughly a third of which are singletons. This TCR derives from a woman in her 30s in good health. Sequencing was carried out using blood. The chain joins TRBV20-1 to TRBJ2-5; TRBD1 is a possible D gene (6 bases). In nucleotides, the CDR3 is TGCAGTGCTGGAGAGGGGGTGCTACGCGGGGAGACCCAGTACTTC. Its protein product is CSAGEGVLRGETQYF.